This record concerns one T cell receptor beta chain sequence. Original processing notes: Researchers report that nucleated cell counts were estimated from reference gene primer amplification. Here immunoSEQ multiplex PCR was the method, and the copy in TCRdb shows in-frame clones only, minus some. V, J and clone size are taken as reported in that table, and D and trimming were inferred from the DNA itself. The table shows around 130,000 clones, with around nine tenths occurring only once. The sample belongs to a study of blood T cell repertoires in COVID-19. Study-wide background: T cells, B-cell-depleted T cells, or PBMCs provided the cDNA or gDNA that served as material.

CDR3 size: 12 residues. The germline V gene encodes CDR1 MNHEY and CDR2 SVGAGI. J gave up 10 bases and V 5 bases, and 2 bases lay outside the gene matches. Self-reported history from a screening survey and questionnaire set each donor's cohort. Material for sequencing was PBMCs or T cells enriched from blood (not recorded which). The origin of this receptor is a woman aged 50 to 60 who had recovered from COVID-19. The rearrangement links TRBV6-5 to TRBJ2-1; 10 positions agree with TRBD2. The CDR3 loop is CASSPAGGEQFF. DNA of the CDR3: TGTGCCAGCAGTCCAGCGGGGGGGGAGCAGTTCTTC.